This TCR beta chain is drawn from a study of identifying expanded T cells in peripheral blood. Study observations and caveats: Roughly 1.2 clones differed between technical replicates, versus around 15 and 18 over time. Two-week clone count variance significantly increased as total template count grew.

The CDR3 consists of 15 residues. Germline CDR1 SGHTA, CDR2 FQGNSA. Trimming at V came to 3 bases and at J to 5 bases, leaving 5 bases not matched to a gene. No infections or other immune events were documented during collection. Method: immunoSEQ multiplex PCR; TCRdb's copy keeps in-frame clones and lacks some. The sample carries approximately 97,000 clones, about 91% recorded once. About this clone itself: The antigen is undetermined.

This sequence joins TRBV7-2 and TRBJ1-5; TRBD1 aligns across 9 bases. This receptor was obtained from a person between 18 and 70 years old in good health. Specimen: blood. CDR3 residues: CASSFQQGAYQPQHF. For the CDR3, the DNA is TGTGCCAGCAGCTTTCAACAGGGGGCATATCAGCCCCAGCATTTT.